One sample yielded the 26 T cell receptor beta chains listed below, sequenced in a study of blood T cell repertoires in COVID-19. Repertoires were generated with immunoSEQ multiplex PCR, while TCRdb's copy carries only in-frame clones and drops some. Of 150,000 or so clones listed, just over 85% are singletons. The sample consisted of peripheral blood. Receptors originate from a woman aged 60-75 years with acute or convalescent COVID-19.

The genes are TRBV29-1 and TRBJ1-2, with a weak D call TRBD1 (5 bases). CDR3 length: 14 amino acids. V gave up 2 bases and J gave up 0 bases, with 10 bases separating them. CDR1 is SQVTM and CDR2 is ANQGSEA in the germline V gene. DNA of the CDR3: TGCAGCGTTGAAATGGGGCGACCTAACTATGGCTACACCTTC. Translating it yields CSVEMGRPNYGYTF.

The chain recombines TRBV28 with TRBJ1-6, with a weak D call TRBD1 (6 bases). V lost 4 bases, J lost 3 bases, and 13 bases lay in between. This CDR3 has 16 residues. CDR1 MDHEN and CDR2 SYDVKM come from the germline V gene. CDR3 sequence reads: CASSSLRTVYNSPLHF. CDR3 DNA: TGTGCCAGCAGTTCCCTAAGGACAGTCTATAATTCACCCCTCCACTTT.

The chain is built from TRBV5-6 and TRBJ2-4; D not resolved. V gave up 1 base and J gave up 1 base, with 12 bases separating them. This CDR3 spans 16 amino acids. The germline V gene has CDR1 SGHDT and CDR2 YYEEEE. CDR3 amino acids: CASSLKVSWAKNIQYF. CDR3 in DNA: TGTGCCAGCAGCTTGAAAGTTAGCTGGGCCAAAAACATTCAGTACTTC.

CDR3 in amino acids: CASSQVRGGGAYNEQFF. In DNA, the CDR3 is TGTGCCAGCAGCCAAGTTCGTGGCGGGGGGGCCTACAATGAGCAGTTCTTC. The chain has TRBV4-2 and TRBJ2-1; 9 bases fit TRBD2. V gave up 1 base and J gave up 2 bases; unmatched junction bases: 6. Germline V CDR1 and CDR2: LGHNA, YNFKEQ. The CDR3 loop spans 17 amino acids.

This clone occurred once. The chain couples TRBV3-1 (or the pseudogene TRBV3-2) to TRBJ1-3; D uncertain. The germline V and J ends were trimmed by 4 bases and 0 bases, with 7 bases remaining between them. The CDR3 is 14 amino acids. Germline-derived CDR1 and CDR2 are LGHDT and YNNKEL (reference sequence). The CDR3 DNA reads as TGTGCCAGCAGCCGCGGGAGCTCTGGAAACACCATATATTTT. Translation gives CASSRGSSGNTIYF.

In DNA form, the CDR3 reads TGCGCCAGATGGACAGTCCGTTCGGACACCATATATTTT. This gives the protein CARWTVRSDTIYF. The genes are TRBV5-1 and TRBJ1-3; weak D call: TRBD1 (6 bases). The V gene's germline CDR1 is SGHRS and CDR2 YFSETQ. The CDR3 totals 13 residues. V dropped 8 bases and J dropped 8 bases, with 17 bases sitting between them.

The chain joins TRBV12-2 to TRBJ1-6; the D segment call TRBD1 is taken from the table without a DNA check. TRBV12-2 is labeled a pseudogene. The CDR3 is 16 residues long. The CDR3 bases are TGTGCAAGTCGCTTAGGGCCGGGACAGGTGAATTCACCCCTCCACTTT. As protein: CASRLGPGQVNSPLHF.

This clone was counted a single time. The chain links TRBV12-3 or TRBV12-4 to TRBJ1-3, with D unclear. The CDR3 loop spans 13 amino acids. V shed 6 bases and J shed 2 bases, with 8 bases lying between them. The CDR3 region is CASSLRAGNTIYF. CDR3 DNA sequence: TGTGCCAGCAGCTTGAGGGCTGGAAACACCATATATTTT.

The rearrangement uses TRBV5-1 and TRBJ2-2; 9 bases align to TRBD2. The CDR3 sequence is 16 residues long. Germline loops: CDR1 SGHRS, CDR2 YFSETQ. V lost 0 bases, J lost 5 bases, and 5 bases stayed unmatched. The CDR3 loop reads CASSLGVAGATGELFF. CDR3 coding DNA: TGCGCCAGCAGCTTGGGTGTAGCGGGGGCGACCGGGGAGCTGTTTTTT.

CDR3 DNA: TGCGCCAGCAGCCGCCTCCCTAGCGCGAAGGAGCAGTTCTTC. Translated: CASSRLPSAKEQFF. The V and J genes are TRBV4-3 and TRBJ2-1, with D tentatively TRBD2 (6 bases). The CDR3 totals 14 residues. Trimming shortened V by 4 bases and J by 10 bases, and 17 bases separated the two germline ends. Germline V lookup: CDR1 LGHNA, CDR2 YSLEER.

This chain uses TRBV2 with TRBJ1-1, with D tentatively TRBD1 (5 bases). The V and J ends lost 5 bases and 3 bases respectively, with 16 bases between them. The germline gives CDR1 SNHLY, CDR2 FYNNEI. The CDR3 consists of 15 residues. The CDR3 is CASSRQLTLDTEAFF. The CDR3 nucleotides are TGTGCCAGCAGTCGACAGCTAACACTGGACACTGAAGCTTTCTTT.

The chain couples TRBV10-1 to TRBJ2-2, with 9 bases matching TRBD1. Germline-derived CDR1 and CDR2 are WNHNN and SYGVQD (reference sequence). This CDR3 region has 15 residues. The ends lost 5 bases at V and 2 bases at J; junction bases unmatched: 3. CDR3 sequence: CASSSGQGNTGELFF. In DNA form, the CDR3 reads TGCGCCAGCAGTTCGGGACAGGGAAACACCGGGGAGCTGTTTTTT.

This sequence joins TRBV9 and TRBJ1-6, with a tentative D call TRBD1 (5 bases). The CDR3 runs to 15 residues. CDR1 is SGDLS, CDR2 YYNGEE, per germline. V lost 0 bases, J lost 7 bases, and 11 bases lay in between. The CDR3 DNA sequence: TGTGCCAGCAGCGTAGGGACCGGGGGGAATTCACCCCTCCACTTT. It is translated as CASSVGTGGNSPLHF. Filled out from reference TRBV9 and TRBJ1-6, the complete variable domain reads DSGVTQTPKHLITATGQRVTLRCSPRSGDLSVYWYQQSLDQGLQFLIQYYNGEERAKGNILERFSAQQFPDLHSELNLSSLELGDSALYFCASSVGTGGNSPLHFGNGTRLTVT.

The chain is built from TRBV28 and TRBJ1-1; TRBD1 agrees at 8 bases. The CDR3 runs to 13 residues. Germline V gene sequence: CDR1 MDHEN, CDR2 SYDVKM. Trimming at V came to 9 bases and at J to 5 bases, leaving 8 bases not matched to a gene. CDR3 DNA sequence: TGTGCCAGTTCAACAGGGGGTGTAACTGAAGCTTTCTTT. Protein: CASSTGGVTEAFF.

The chain links TRBV28 to TRBJ1-1; 7 bases map to TRBD1. Germline loops: CDR1 MDHEN, CDR2 SYDVKM. The CDR3 is 15 amino acids. The V and J ends lost 4 bases and 1 base, in that order; junction bases with no gene match: 6. DNA of the CDR3: TGTGCCAGCAGTTCACAGGGGACAGCGAACACTGAAGCTTTCTTT. Translation: CASSSQGTANTEAFF.

This clone was seen a few times. The gene calls are TRBV28 and TRBJ2-7, with 8 bases fitting TRBD2. The CDR3 is 17 amino acids. V gave up 3 bases and J gave up 2 bases; unmatched junction bases: 12. Germline-derived CDR1 and CDR2 are MDHEN and SYDVKM. The CDR3 DNA is TGTGCCAGCAGTTTGGGAGGGGCGGGGGGCTCCACCTACGAGCAGTACTTC. It codes for CASSLGGAGGSTYEQYF.

The chain couples TRBV30 to TRBJ1-5; D is unresolved. Trimming took 3 bases from V and 5 from J, leaving 11 bases between them. Per germline, CDR1 GTSNPN and CDR2 SVGIG (reference sequence). This CDR3 comprises 13 residues. This CDR3 reads CAWSNREDQPQHF. The DNA of the CDR3 is TGTGCCTGGAGCAATAGAGAGGATCAGCCCCAGCATTTT.

The genes are TRBV9 and TRBJ2-7; TRBD1 agrees at 8 bases. The J segment lost 4 bases and the V segment lost 4 bases, leaving 13 bases of the junction unmatched. The CDR3 is 16 residues long. Germline CDR1 is SGDLS and CDR2 is YYNGEE. The CDR3 spells CASSPSGQGGVYEQYF. The CDR3 DNA follows: TGTGCCAGCAGCCCCAGTGGACAGGGAGGTGTTTACGAGCAGTACTTC.

CDR3 amino acids: CASSLPQVRPDTQYF. CDR3 coding DNA: TGTGCCAGCAGCTTGCCGCAGGTCCGGCCAGATACGCAGTATTTT. The chain combines TRBV5-6 with TRBJ2-3; no definite D call. V lost 1 base and J 4 bases, leaving 13 bases between the germline ends. This CDR3 comprises 15 residues. The germline CDR1 and CDR2 sequences are SGHDT and YYEEEE.

The chain couples TRBV9 to TRBJ1-5, with 7 bases matching TRBD1. J gave up 8 bases and V 1 base, and 6 bases lay outside the gene matches. The germline V gene encodes CDR1 SGDLS and CDR2 YYNGEE. The CDR3 consists of 14 residues. The CDR3 spells CASSVLGGWKPQHF. DNA of the CDR3: TGTGCCAGCAGCGTACTAGGGGGCTGGAAGCCCCAGCATTTT. Together with reference TRBV9 and TRBJ1-5, the CDR3 gives the full variable domain: DSGVTQTPKHLITATGQRVTLRCSPRSGDLSVYWYQQSLDQGLQFLIQYYNGEERAKGNILERFSAQQFPDLHSELNLSSLELGDSALYFCASSVLGGWKPQHFGDGTRLSIL.

The V gene is TRBV7-9, the J gene TRBJ2-3, with D possibly being TRBD2 (6 bases). Germline loops: CDR1 SEHNR, CDR2 FQNEAQ (reference sequence). The CDR3 consists of 15 residues. The V and J ends lost 0 bases and 0 bases respectively, with 7 bases between them. This CDR3 is CASSLAGTSTDTQYF. As DNA, the CDR3 is TGTGCCAGCAGCTTAGCCGGGACTAGCACAGATACGCAGTATTTT.

This rearrangement joins TRBV6-5 to TRBJ1-2, with TRBD1 identical over 10 bases. Germline V gene data show CDR1 as MNHEY and CDR2 as SVGAGI. J gave up 5 bases and V 0 bases, and 6 bases lay outside the gene matches. The CDR3 extends over 16 amino acids. The CDR3 loop reads CASSYSGTGVSYGYTF. Here the CDR3 DNA reads TGTGCCAGCAGTTACTCCGGGACAGGGGTTTCTTATGGCTACACCTTC.

The V and J genes are TRBV2 and TRBJ2-2, with 10 nucleotides matching TRBD1. This CDR3 is 15 amino acids long. V shed 7 bases and J 3 bases; nucleotides not matched to a gene: 5. The germline V gene has CDR1 SNHLY and CDR2 FYNNEI. CDR3 region: CASNDRGLYTGELFF. The DNA of the CDR3 is TGTGCCAGCAACGACAGGGGGCTGTACACCGGGGAGCTGTTTTTT.

This chain uses TRBV7-2 with TRBJ2-5; no clear D gene. The CDR3 runs 11 residues. V was clipped by 5 bases and J by 3 bases, with 4 bases between them. Germline V gene lookup returns CDR1 SGHTA and CDR2 FQGNSA. The CDR3 loop reads CASSQKETQYF. The CDR3 DNA reads as TGTGCCAGCAGCCAAAAAGAGACCCAGTACTTC. Combining the CDR3 with reference TRBV7-2 and TRBJ2-5 gives the whole variable domain GAGVSQSPSNKVTEKGKDVELRCDPISGHTALYWYRQSLGQGLEFLIYFQGNSAPDKSGLPSDRFSAERTGGSVSTLTIQRTQQEDSAVYLCASSQKETQYFGPGTRLLVL.

The rearrangement joins TRBV14 to TRBJ2-7; D gene uncertain. The CDR3 consists of 13 residues. Germline V gene sequence: CDR1 SGHDN, CDR2 FVKESK. The V end lost 1 base, the J end lost 12 bases, and 16 bases lay between the germline ends. The CDR3 DNA reads as TGTGCCAGCAGCCAAGCTCTCTTGGGCGATCGGTACTTC. Its translation is CASSQALLGDRYF.

This chain connects TRBV13 to TRBJ1-6; weak D call: TRBD1 (5 bases). The CDR3 contains 18 residues. V dropped 2 bases and J dropped 0 bases, with 14 bases sitting between them. Germline CDR1 and CDR2: PRHDT and FYEKMQ (reference sequence). For the CDR3, the DNA is TGTGCCAGCAGCTTACCCACAGGATTAAGCTCCTATAATTCACCCCTCCACTTT. Its translation is CASSLPTGLSSYNSPLHF.